This T cell receptor beta chain was observed in a study of CD4+ T cells in melanoma. Generated by immunoSEQ multiplex PCR, the TCRdb table keeps only in-frame clones and is missing some. Here the sample spans more than 8,000 clones, 73% being singletons. The length of the CDR3 is 15 residues. V gave up 5 bases and J gave up 7 bases; unmatched junction bases: 9. In germline, CDR1 is ENHRY, CDR2 SYGVKD. Sequencing was performed on cells from a culture (not recorded whether cultured in vitro). The receptor was derived from a human donor with melanoma. V gene TRBV10-3 combines with J gene TRBJ1-5; 9 nucleotides line up with TRBD1. The DNA of the CDR3 is TGTGCCATCAGTAAGACAGGGGGAGTTTTCCAGCCCCAGCATTTT. Protein sequence: CAISKTGGVFQPQHF.